The 11 T cell receptor beta chains given below trace back to one sample, sequenced in a study of post-analysis software for immune sequencing data (dated by TCRdb to between 2014 and 2017). General conclusions and limits of the study: Four to six TRBV segments, including TRBV5-6, TRBV5-1 and TRBV20-1, were significantly more frequent in patients than controls.

No antigen is known for these receptors. The method was PCR. Reads for this sample came from an Illumina HiSeq 2500. Unique molecular identifiers were incorporated into TCR beta cDNA libraries to reduce PCR and sequencing biases. TCRdb reprocessing: public reads trimmed at Q25 with fastp, clones called with MiXCR, in-frame beta chains kept. Each CDR3 protein appears once, grouped with its most common genes and DNA. Present in this sample are 430,000 or so distinct CDR3 sequences, 35% to 45% of which were seen just once. Roughly 8.2% of the sample is taken by the ten largest. Specimen: blood. These TCRs come from a girl between 2 and 10 years old with multiple sclerosis.

The chain couples TRBV20-1 to TRBJ2-3; 8 bases fit TRBD2. CDR1 is DFQATT and CDR2 is SNEGSKA in the germline V gene (reference sequence). CDR3 size: 14 residues. Trimming took 2 bases from V and 1 from J; bases not matched to a gene: 2. The CDR3 region is CSARREGGTDTQYF. The CDR3 coding sequence is TGCAGTGCTAGACGGGAGGGCGGCACAGATACGCAGTATTTT.

The V gene is TRBV28, the J gene TRBJ2-3; maybe TRBD1 (5 bases). The CDR3 length is 17 residues. Trimming shortened V by 5 bases and J by 4 bases, and 22 bases separated the two germline ends. Germline CDR1 MDHEN, CDR2 SYDVKM. The DNA for the CDR3 is TGTGCCAGCAGTGTTACCCAAAAGGGGTTAGGGGCAGATACGCAGTATTTT. Its protein is CASSVTQKGLGADTQYF.

The J gene is TRBJ2-1, the V gene TRBV3-1; 15 bases fit TRBD2. V lost 5 bases, J lost 8 bases, and 13 bases stayed unmatched. Germline V gene sequence: CDR1 LGHDT, CDR2 YNNKEL (reference sequence). There are 18 residues in the CDR3. CDR3 coding DNA: TGTGCCAGCAGCGCCCCGGGACTAGCGGGAGGTACTGGGGATGAGCAGTTCTTC. Protein sequence: CASSAPGLAGGTGDEQFF.

This sequence joins TRBV5-5 and TRBJ2-7; 7 nucleotides match TRBD1. Gene TRBJ2-5 matches the end of the DNA better, so the J call may be wrong. CDR1 and CDR2 (germline): SGHKS, YYEKEE (reference sequence). The CDR3 is 17 amino acids. CDR3 protein: CASSRVLTGIQVETQYF. In DNA, the CDR3 is TGTGCCAGCAGCCGTGTATTGACAGGGATCCAGGTAGAGACCCAGTACTTC.

This clonotype was detected a few times. The V and J genes are TRBV11-2 and TRBJ2-3, with TRBD2 matching over 9 bases. V was pared by 0 bases and J by 3 bases, with 4 bases of the junction left unmatched. The germline CDR1 and CDR2 sequences are SGHAT and FQNNGV. The CDR3 extends over 16 amino acids. Here the CDR3 DNA reads TGTGCCAGCAGCTTAGACCCTAGCGGGATAACAGATACGCAGTATTTT. This codes for CASSLDPSGITDTQYF.

The chain uses TRBV12-3 or TRBV12-4 and TRBJ2-5, with D perhaps TRBD1 (5 bases). The CDR3 is 18 residues long. V was clipped by 5 bases and J by 2 bases, with 24 bases between them. The CDR3 loop is CASSPILRGTNIQETQYF. As DNA, the CDR3 is TGTGCCAGCAGTCCCATACTTAGGGGAACCAATATTCAAGAGACCCAGTACTTC.

The gene calls are TRBV28 and TRBJ2-5; D gene unclear. The J call is in doubt because the DNA end fits TRBJ2-7 better. CDR3 length equals 12 residues. Germline V gene lookup returns CDR1 MDHEN and CDR2 SYDVKM. CDR3 sequence reads: CASSLSPGEQYF. The CDR3 coding sequence is TGTGCCAGCAGTTTATCGCCGGGCGAGCAGTACTTC.

The table lists this clonotype with a few counts. The J gene is TRBJ2-7, the V gene TRBV5-1, with TRBD1 matching over 7 bases. V lost 2 bases to trimming and J lost 4 bases; unmatched junction nucleotides: 12. The CDR3 extends over 16 amino acids. In germline, CDR1 is SGHRS, CDR2 YFSETQ. The CDR3 coding sequence is TGCGCCAGCAGCTTTACCCCGACAGGGAATGGGTACGAGCAGTACTTC. Encoded protein: CASSFTPTGNGYEQYF.

The J gene is TRBJ2-7, the V gene TRBV18, with 11 bases aligning to TRBD1. Germline V gives CDR1 KGHSH, CDR2 LQKENI. V lost 3 bases and J lost 2; bases outside the gene matches: 3. This CDR3 contains 15 residues. The CDR3 is CASSPLGQGAYEQYF. CDR3 in DNA: TGTGCCAGCTCACCGCTGGGACAGGGGGCCTACGAGCAGTACTTC. The full variable domain, with the rest looked up from reference TRBV18 and TRBJ2-7, is NAGVMQNPRHLVRRRGQEARLRCSPMKGHSHVYWYRQLPEEGLKFMVYLQKENIIDESGMPKERFSAEFPKEGPSILRIQQVVRGDSAAYFCASSPLGQGAYEQYFGPGTRLTVT.

As for this clonotype: One end of the junction is discordant with germline, which a read error may explain. The chain combines TRBV29-1 with TRBJ1-1; 10 bases are shared with TRBD1. This CDR3 contains 15 residues. Germline V gene data show CDR1 as SQVTM and CDR2 as ANQGSEA. The CDR3 DNA sequence: TGCAGCGTTGAAGGGACAGGGGGGAAGAACACTGGAGCTTTCTTT. It yields the protein CSVEGTGGKNTGAFF.

The V and J genes are TRBV7-9 and TRBJ2-5; a possible D gene is TRBD2 (6 bases). The germline V gene has CDR1 SEHNR and CDR2 FQNEAQ (reference sequence). The CDR3 has 14 residues. V was cut by 0 bases and J by 4 bases, with 9 bases left in between. The CDR3 DNA follows: TGTGCCAGCAGCTTAGCACTAGCAGGAGAGACCCAGTACTTC. Its translation is CASSLALAGETQYF.